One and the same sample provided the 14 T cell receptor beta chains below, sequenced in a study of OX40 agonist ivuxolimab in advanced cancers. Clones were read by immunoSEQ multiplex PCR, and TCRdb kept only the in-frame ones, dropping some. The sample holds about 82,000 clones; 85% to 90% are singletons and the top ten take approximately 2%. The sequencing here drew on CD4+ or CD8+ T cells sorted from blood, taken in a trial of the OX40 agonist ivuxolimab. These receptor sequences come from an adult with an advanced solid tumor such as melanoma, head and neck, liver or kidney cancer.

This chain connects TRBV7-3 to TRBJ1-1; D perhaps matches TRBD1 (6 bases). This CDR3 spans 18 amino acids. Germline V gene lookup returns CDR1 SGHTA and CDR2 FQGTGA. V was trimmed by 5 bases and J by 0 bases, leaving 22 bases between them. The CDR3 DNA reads TGTGCCAGCAGCCCCGAGTGGGGACACGACAGCATGAACACTGAAGCTTTCTTT. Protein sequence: CASSPEWGHDSMNTEAFF.

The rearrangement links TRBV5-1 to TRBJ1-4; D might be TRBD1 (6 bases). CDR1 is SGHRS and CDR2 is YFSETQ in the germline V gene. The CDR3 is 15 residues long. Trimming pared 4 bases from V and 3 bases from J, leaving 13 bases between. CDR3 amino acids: CASSSGQRPNEKLFF. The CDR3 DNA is TGCGCCAGCAGCAGCGGACAGAGGCCTAATGAAAAACTGTTTTTT.

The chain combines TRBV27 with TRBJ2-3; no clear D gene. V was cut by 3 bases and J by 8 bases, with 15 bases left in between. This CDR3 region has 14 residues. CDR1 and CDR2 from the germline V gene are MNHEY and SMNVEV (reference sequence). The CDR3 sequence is CASSLLDRAATQYF. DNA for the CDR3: TGTGCCAGCAGTTTGTTAGACCGAGCAGCTACGCAGTATTTT.

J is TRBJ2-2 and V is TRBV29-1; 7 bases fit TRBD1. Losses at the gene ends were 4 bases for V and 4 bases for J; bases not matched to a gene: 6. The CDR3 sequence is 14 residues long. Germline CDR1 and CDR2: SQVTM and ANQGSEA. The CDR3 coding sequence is TGCAGCGTTGCGACAGGGTCGGGCACCGGGGAGCTGTTTTTT. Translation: CSVATGSGTGELFF.

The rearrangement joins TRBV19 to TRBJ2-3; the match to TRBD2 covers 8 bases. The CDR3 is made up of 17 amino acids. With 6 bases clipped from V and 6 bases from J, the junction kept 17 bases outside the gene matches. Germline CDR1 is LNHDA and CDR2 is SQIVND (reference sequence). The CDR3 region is CASSPPPWSGSADTQYF. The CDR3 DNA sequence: TGTGCCAGTAGCCCCCCTCCGTGGAGCGGGAGTGCGGATACGCAGTATTTT. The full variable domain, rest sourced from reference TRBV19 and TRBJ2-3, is DGGITQSPKYLFRKEGQNVTLSCEQNLNHDAMYWYRQDPGQGLRLIYYSQIVNDFQKGDIAEGYSVSREKKESFPLTVTSAQKNPTAFYLCASSPPPWSGSADTQYFGPGTRLTVL.

CDR3 DNA sequence: TGTGCCAGCAGCGTAGGTAGTACGGGAGGGCACGACGAGCAGTACTTC. This encodes CASSVGSTGGHDEQYF. V gene TRBV9 combines with J gene TRBJ2-7, with 8 bases lining up with TRBD2. This CDR3 is 16 amino acids long. Germline CDR1 reads SGDLS; CDR2 reads YYNGEE. The V and J ends lost 0 bases and 5 bases, in that order; junction bases with no gene match: 10.

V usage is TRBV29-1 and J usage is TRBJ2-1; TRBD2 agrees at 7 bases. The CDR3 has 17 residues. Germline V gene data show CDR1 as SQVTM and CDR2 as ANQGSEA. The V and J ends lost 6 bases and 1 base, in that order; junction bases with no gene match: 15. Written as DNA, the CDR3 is TGCAGCGTGAACCAGATGGGGGGGATCGGTTCCTACAATGAGCAGTTCTTC. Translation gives CSVNQMGGIGSYNEQFF.

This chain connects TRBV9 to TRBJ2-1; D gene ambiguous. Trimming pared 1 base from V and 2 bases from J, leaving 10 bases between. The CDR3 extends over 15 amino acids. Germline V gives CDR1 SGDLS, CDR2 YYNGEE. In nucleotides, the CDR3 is TGTGCCAGCAGCGTAAACAGCGCCACCTACAATGAGCAGTTCTTC. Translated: CASSVNSATYNEQFF.

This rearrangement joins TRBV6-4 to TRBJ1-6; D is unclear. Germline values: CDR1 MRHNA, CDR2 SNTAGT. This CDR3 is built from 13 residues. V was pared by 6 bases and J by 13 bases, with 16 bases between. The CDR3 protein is CASRPGPLGPLHF. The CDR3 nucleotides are TGTGCCAGCAGGCCAGGTCCTTTAGGGCCCCTCCACTTT.

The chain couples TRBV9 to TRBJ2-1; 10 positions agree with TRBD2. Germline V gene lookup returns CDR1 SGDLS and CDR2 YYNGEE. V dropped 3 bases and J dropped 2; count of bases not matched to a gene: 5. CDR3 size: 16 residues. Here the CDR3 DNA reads TGTGCCAGCAGCGCACTACTAGCGGGACCCTACAATGAGCAGTTCTTC. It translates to CASSALLAGPYNEQFF.

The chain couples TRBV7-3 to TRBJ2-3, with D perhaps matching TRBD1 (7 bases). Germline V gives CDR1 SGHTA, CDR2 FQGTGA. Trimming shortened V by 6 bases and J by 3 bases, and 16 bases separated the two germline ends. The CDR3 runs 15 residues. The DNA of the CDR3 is TGTGCCAGCAGATCCACAGGGGAGGAGACAGATACGCAGTATTTT. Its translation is CASRSTGEETDTQYF.

CDR3 DNA sequence: TGTGCCAGCAGCTTAGCAGGGGGTGCGGGAGGGGTGAATAATGAGCAGTTCTTC. Encoded protein: CASSLAGGAGGVNNEQFF. This chain links TRBV7-6 with TRBJ2-1; 9 bases fit TRBD2. Germline values: CDR1 SGHVS, CDR2 FNYEAQ. This CDR3 region has 18 residues. Trimming removed 0 bases from V and 7 bases from J; junction bases left unmatched: 13.

The CDR3 nucleotides read TGTGCCAGCAGTGTCAAAAATAGGTACGAGCAGTACTTC. This sequence encodes CASSVKNRYEQYF. J is TRBJ2-7 and V is TRBV5-4; no reliable D call. The CDR3 is 13 residues long. V was shortened by 5 bases and J by 4 bases, with 13 bases between the two germline ends. CDR1 and CDR2 from the germline V gene are SGHNT and YYREEE (reference sequence). Using reference TRBV5-4 and TRBJ2-7 for the parts outside the CDR3, the full variable domain is ETGVTQSPTHLIKTRGQQVTLRCSSQSGHNTVSWYQQALGQGPQFIFQYYREEENGRGNFPPRFSGLQFPNYSSELNVNALELDDSALYLCASSVKNRYEQYFGPGTRLTVT.

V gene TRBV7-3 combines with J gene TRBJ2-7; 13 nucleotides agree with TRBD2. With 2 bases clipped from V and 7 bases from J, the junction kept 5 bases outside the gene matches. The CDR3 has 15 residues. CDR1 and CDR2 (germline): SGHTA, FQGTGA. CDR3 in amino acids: CASSLYGLAGEEQYF. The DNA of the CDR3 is TGTGCCAGCAGCTTATATGGACTAGCGGGAGAAGAGCAGTACTTC.